These 4 T cell receptor beta chains were sequenced from one sample in a study of monozygotic twins with inflammatory bowel disease. One entry per CDR3 protein, without DNA, is what TCRdb gives after re-calling the 5' RACE reads. This sample contains about 200,000 distinct CDR3 sequences. Specimen: blood. The receptor source for this set is a human donor with ulcerative colitis or Crohn's disease, or a healthy co-twin of an affected twin (not recorded which).

The chain uses TRBV3-1 and TRBJ2-7. CDR1 and CDR2 from the germline V gene are LGHDT and YNNKEL (reference sequence). The CDR3 has 11 amino acids. This CDR3 reads CASSQQGWQYF.

The V gene is TRBV12-3 or TRBV12-4, the J gene TRBJ1-4. The CDR3 length is 16 residues. CDR3 protein: CASRRQRRAANEKLFF.

The CDR3 loop reads CASSDRPLVKATNEKLFF. The chain carries TRBV6-1 and TRBJ1-4. CDR1 is MNHNS, CDR2 SASEGT, per germline. The CDR3 runs to 18 residues.

The rearrangement links TRBV2 to TRBJ2-2. The length of the CDR3 is 14 residues. Germline values: CDR1 SNHLY, CDR2 FYNNEI. The CDR3 loop reads CASSVWQNTGELFF.